One and the same sample provided the 3 T cell receptor beta chains below, sequenced in a study of blood T cell repertoires in COVID-19. Sequenced by immunoSEQ multiplex PCR; TCRdb stores in-frame clones only, minus some. Of around 70,000 clones listed, roughly 80% were seen once; the top ten hold 1.8%. The sample was peripheral blood. The receptors originated from a woman aged 55-69 years with acute or convalescent COVID-19.

The rearrangement joins TRBV10-3 to TRBJ1-4; tentatively, D is TRBD1 (5 bases). The V gene's germline CDR1 is ENHRY and CDR2 SYGVKD. The V end lost 11 bases, the J end lost 4 bases, and 14 bases lay between the germline ends. The CDR3 consists of 13 residues. The CDR3 nucleotides read TGTGCCGCCAGGGCGCAGGATAATGAAAAACTGTTTTTT. It specifies CAARAQDNEKLFF.

The V call is TRBV4-2, the J call TRBJ1-5; a weak D match, TRBD1 (5 bases). The CDR3 covers 16 residues. Germline assignment: CDR1 LGHNA and CDR2 YNFKEQ. V lost 5 bases, J lost 0 bases, and 14 bases lay in between. The CDR3, as DNA: TGTGCCAGCAGCAGAGATCAGGGATATAGCAATCAGCCCCAGCATTTT. Translation: CASSRDQGYSNQPQHF.

The chain couples TRBV6-5 to TRBJ2-7, with TRBD1 as a possible D gene (5 bases). Germline V gives CDR1 MNHEY, CDR2 SVGAGI. CDR3 length: 14 residues. V shed 6 bases and J shed 1 base, with 13 bases lying between them. The CDR3 nucleotides read TGTGCCAGCAGGAGGAGACAGAGTTCCTACGAGCAGTACTTC. This codes for CASRRRQSSYEQYF.